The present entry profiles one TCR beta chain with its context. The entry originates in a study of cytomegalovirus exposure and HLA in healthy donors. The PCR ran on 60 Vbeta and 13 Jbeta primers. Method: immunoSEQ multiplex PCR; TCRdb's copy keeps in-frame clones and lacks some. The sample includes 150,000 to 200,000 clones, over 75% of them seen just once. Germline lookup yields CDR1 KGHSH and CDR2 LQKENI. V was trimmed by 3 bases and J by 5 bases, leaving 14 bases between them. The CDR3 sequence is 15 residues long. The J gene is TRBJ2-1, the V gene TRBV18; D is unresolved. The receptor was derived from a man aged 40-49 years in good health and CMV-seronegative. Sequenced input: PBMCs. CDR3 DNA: TGTGCCAGCTCACCGAAATTGAACGGAGACAATGAGCAGTTCTTC. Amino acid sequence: CASSPKLNGDNEQFF.